The 23 T cell receptor beta chains listed next were all sequenced from one sample in a study of vaccination and CD4 T cells after COVID-19. Their target antigens are unknown. Indicated treatment: 10-day PBMC culture with coronavirus spike peptide pools or control peptides (ViraFEST assay). The Oncomine TCR Beta short-read assay generated sequence data from the DNA of cultured CD4+ T cells. One entry per CDR3 protein results from TCRdb running MiXCR on the PCR reads. This sample has approximately 17,000 distinct CDR3 sequences, with roughly half found just once. Here the sequenced sample was CD4+ T cells from blood, cultured in vitro, taken before SARS-CoV-2 vaccination. The receptors were sampled from a human donor who had recovered from COVID-19.

V gene TRBV28 combines with J gene TRBJ2-7; 8 bases map to TRBD2. The CDR3 loop spans 15 amino acids. V gave up 0 bases and J gave up 0 bases; unmatched junction bases: 1. Germline CDR1 is MDHEN and CDR2 is SYDVKM. CDR3 in DNA: TGTGCCAGCAGTTTATGGGGGACTAGCTCCTACGAGCAGTACTTC. It yields the protein CASSLWGTSSYEQYF. The full variable domain, with the rest looked up from reference TRBV28 and TRBJ2-7, is DVKVTQSSRYLVKRTGEKVFLECVQDMDHENMFWYRQDPGLGLRLIYFSYDVKMKEKGDIPEGYSVSREKKERFSLILESASTNQTSMYLCASSLWGTSSYEQYFGPGTRLTVT.

V is TRBV19 and J is TRBJ1-3, with D unresolved. The CDR3 sequence is 16 residues long. Trimming shortened V by 3 bases and J by 0 bases, and 12 bases separated the two germline ends. CDR1 is LNHDA, CDR2 SQIVND, per germline (reference sequence). The CDR3 reads CASSIDGLSSGNTIYF. The DNA of the CDR3 is TGTGCCAGTAGTATCGACGGACTTAGCTCTGGAAACACCATATATTTT. Variable domain in full (rest from reference TRBV19 and TRBJ1-3): DGGITQSPKYLFRKEGQNVTLSCEQNLNHDAMYWYRQDPGQGLRLIYYSQIVNDFQKGDIAEGYSVSREKKESFPLTVTSAQKNPTAFYLCASSIDGLSSGNTIYFGEGSWLTVV.

V and J are TRBV7-9 and TRBJ2-2; a possible D gene is TRBD2 (6 bases). Trimming left V 6 bases short and J 1 base short, with 15 bases between. The CDR3 has 16 amino acids. The germline gives CDR1 SEHNR, CDR2 FQNEAQ (reference sequence). The CDR3 region is CASRGTAEGNTGELFF. Here the CDR3 DNA reads TGTGCCAGCAGGGGGACCGCGGAGGGGAACACCGGGGAGCTGTTTTTT.

This clonotype was detected a few times. The chain links TRBV6-1 to TRBJ1-2; a weak D match, TRBD1 (6 bases). V was pared by 4 bases and J by 8 bases, with 11 bases between. The CDR3 spans 12 residues. The germline V gene has CDR1 MNHNS and CDR2 SASEGT. The chain's CDR3 is CASSVTGRGYTF. The CDR3 DNA follows: TGTGCCAGCAGTGTAACAGGGAGAGGCTACACCTTC.

Judged by abundance, this clonotype is large (0.1 to 1%). The CDR3 region is CASSHGRYTDTQYF. The CDR3 DNA follows: TGCGCCAGCAGTCATGGACGTTACACAGATACGCAGTATTTT. This chain joins TRBV23-1 and TRBJ2-3; D uncertain. TRBV23-1 is labeled an ORF, and its function is uncertain. This CDR3 contains 14 residues. Trimming stripped 3 bases from V and 2 bases from J, with 9 bases between.

This clonotype has more than one count but fewer than ten. The J gene is TRBJ1-1, the V gene TRBV20-1, with 8 bases that match TRBD1. The junction had 5 bases not matched to a gene; V was cut back by 0 bases and J by 5 bases. The CDR3 contains 14 residues. Germline V lookup: CDR1 DFQATT, CDR2 SNEGSKA (reference sequence). The CDR3 DNA is TGCAGTGCTAGAGACAGGGGGCTGGGTACTGAAGCTTTCTTT. Translating gives CSARDRGLGTEAFF.

The J gene is TRBJ2-5, the V gene TRBV7-8; 10 nucleotides agree with TRBD1. In germline, CDR1 is SGHVS, CDR2 FQNEAQ. The V gene end was trimmed by 5 bases and the J gene end by 7 bases; junction bases not matched to a gene: 7. The CDR3 covers 14 residues. This CDR3 is CASSPGQGTATQYF. The CDR3 DNA sequence: TGTGCCAGCAGCCCGGGACAGGGGACAGCGACCCAGTACTTC.

This rearrangement joins TRBV7-2 to TRBJ1-2, with 9 bases matching TRBD1. Germline-derived CDR1 and CDR2 are SGHTA and FQGNSA. V shed 1 base and J 7 bases; nucleotides not matched to a gene: 7. The CDR3 runs 15 residues. The CDR3 DNA sequence: TGTGCCAGCAGCTTAGGCCCGGACAGGGGCAGTGGCTACACCTTC. Its translation: CASSLGPDRGSGYTF.

The chain joins TRBV27 to TRBJ2-1, with 15 positions matching TRBD2. The CDR3 totals 17 residues. J was trimmed by 6 bases and V by 6 bases; bases with no gene match: 9. Per the germline V gene, CDR1 is MNHEY and CDR2 is SMNVEV (reference sequence). CDR3 in amino acids: CASSLPTGLAGGNEQFF. The CDR3 bases are TGTGCCAGCAGCCTCCCGACGGGACTAGCGGGAGGCAATGAGCAGTTCTTC.

This clonotype has only a few counts. The CDR3 nucleotides are TGTGCCAGCAGTTACGAGGCTTACAATCAGCCCCAGCATTTT. Protein product: CASSYEAYNQPQHF. This chain uses TRBV6-5 with TRBJ1-5, with no clear D. V was trimmed by 2 bases and J by 3 bases, leaving 8 bases between them. The germline gives CDR1 MNHEY, CDR2 SVGAGI. CDR3 length: 14 residues.

V gene TRBV12-3 or TRBV12-4 combines with J gene TRBJ1-1; D not resolved. The V and J ends lost 0 bases and 0 bases respectively, with 8 bases between them. There are 15 residues in the CDR3. CDR3 DNA sequence: TGTGCCAGCAGTTTAGCGCTTGGGATGAACACTGAAGCTTTCTTT. Translation: CASSLALGMNTEAFF.

This chain joins TRBV7-3 and TRBJ2-2; 12 bases match TRBD2. Trimming at V came to 3 bases and at J to 6 bases, leaving 2 bases not matched to a gene. This CDR3 is 15 amino acids long. The germline V gene has CDR1 SGHTA and CDR2 FQGTGA. CDR3 in DNA: TGTGCCAGCAGCTTCGCTAGCGGGGGGGCCGGGGAGCTGTTTTTT. Amino acids: CASSFASGGAGELFF. Together with reference TRBV7-3 and TRBJ2-2, the CDR3 gives the full variable domain: GAGVSQTPSNKVTEKGKYVELRCDPISGHTALYWYRQSLGQGPEFLIYFQGTGAADDSGLPNDRFFAVRPEGSVSTLKIQRTERGDSAVYLCASSFASGGAGELFFGEGSRLTVL.

The chain combines TRBV28 with TRBJ2-7; D call uncertain. This CDR3 has 14 residues. Germline values: CDR1 MDHEN, CDR2 SYDVKM. The ends were cut back, 8 bases at V and 1 base at J, with 15 bases in the middle. The CDR3 DNA reads TGTGCCAGCCGTAGGCAGTCTCCGTCCTACGAGCAGTACTTC. As protein: CASRRQSPSYEQYF.

The rearrangement links TRBV6-2 or TRBV6-3 to TRBJ1-2; 10 nucleotides line up with TRBD1. The CDR3 contains 15 residues. Germline V lookup: CDR1 MNHEY, CDR2 SVGEGT. J gave up 5 bases and V 4 bases, and 7 bases lay outside the gene matches. Here the CDR3 reads CASSSWDRGEYGYTF. CDR3 nucleotides: TGTGCCAGCAGTTCCTGGGACAGGGGAGAGTATGGCTACACCTTC.

The chain employs TRBV5-8 and TRBJ1-5; a possible D gene is TRBD1 (6 bases). Germline V gene data show CDR1 as SGHTS and CDR2 as YDEGEE. The CDR3 is 15 residues long. V shed 1 base and J shed 3 bases, with 11 bases lying between them. The CDR3 sequence is CASSLQQGHNQPQHF. DNA for the CDR3: TGTGCCAGCAGCTTGCAGCAGGGACACAATCAGCCCCAGCATTTT.

The rearrangement links TRBV15 to TRBJ1-4; D unresolved. This CDR3 has 14 residues. V lost 1 base and J 11 bases, leaving 14 bases between the germline ends. CDR1 is LNHNV, CDR2 YYDKDF, per germline (reference sequence). The CDR3 loop is CATSRGAVMRKLFF. DNA for the CDR3: TGTGCCACCAGCAGAGGGGCGGTAATGAGGAAACTGTTTTTT.

This clonotype was counted only a few times. The chain employs TRBV7-9 and TRBJ1-1; D might be TRBD1 (5 bases). Germline V gives CDR1 SEHNR, CDR2 FQNEAQ (reference sequence). The CDR3 contains 17 residues. The germline V and J ends were trimmed by 2 bases and 0 bases, with 16 bases remaining between them. CDR3 DNA: TGTGCCAGCAGCTTAAAAGGGGACGGTGGGTTGAACACTGAAGCTTTCTTT. Its protein product is CASSLKGDGGLNTEAFF. The full variable domain, in which reference TRBV7-9 and TRBJ1-1 provide the parts outside the CDR3, is DTGVSQNPRHKITKRGQNVTFRCDPISEHNRLYWYRQTLGQGPEFLTYFQNEAQLEKSRLLSDRFSAERPKGSFSTLEIQRTEQGDSAMYLCASSLKGDGGLNTEAFFGQGTRLTVV.

This chain links TRBV6-1 with TRBJ2-2, with D tentatively TRBD2 (6 bases). Between the trimmed V and J ends, which lost 7 bases and 2 bases, there was a span of 17 bases. The CDR3 is 16 residues long. Germline CDR1 and CDR2: MNHNS and SASEGT. As DNA, the CDR3 is TGTGCCAGCAAAGCCGGAGGGGTCGGTAACACCGGGGAGCTGTTTTTT. Its protein is CASKAGGVGNTGELFF.

The table lists this clonotype with a few counts. The rearrangement uses TRBV12-3 or TRBV12-4 and TRBJ1-6; tentatively, D is TRBD1 (5 bases). The CDR3 spans 15 residues. The V gene lost 2 bases and the J gene lost 9 bases, with 14 bases spanning the gap. The CDR3 reads CASSLMAGTGSPLHF. The CDR3 coding sequence is TGTGCCAGCAGTTTAATGGCAGGGACGGGTTCACCCCTCCACTTT.

The chain employs TRBV6-1 and TRBJ2-7, with TRBD2 identical over 14 bases. The germline CDR1 and CDR2 sequences are MNHNS and SASEGT. This CDR3 is 17 amino acids long. J was trimmed by 6 bases and V by 7 bases; bases with no gene match: 14. The CDR3 DNA reads TGTGCCAGCACCGGTGGGGGACTAGCGGGAGCGGGTCGCGAGCAGTACTTC. It translates to CASTGGGLAGAGREQYF.

This clonotype has just a few counts. This chain connects TRBV7-9 to TRBJ2-1; D may be TRBD1 (6 bases). Germline-derived CDR1 and CDR2 are SEHNR and FQNEAQ (reference sequence). The CDR3 is 15 amino acids. V shed 2 bases and J shed 1 base, with 9 bases lying between them. The CDR3 is CASSLRQGSYNEQFF. The CDR3 DNA sequence: TGTGCCAGCAGCTTAAGGCAGGGGTCCTACAATGAGCAGTTCTTC. Complete variable domain (other parts from reference TRBV7-9 and TRBJ2-1): DTGVSQNPRHKITKRGQNVTFRCDPISEHNRLYWYRQTLGQGPEFLTYFQNEAQLEKSRLLSDRFSAERPKGSFSTLEIQRTEQGDSAMYLCASSLRQGSYNEQFFGPGTRLTVL.

This clonotype was observed a few times. The rearrangement links TRBV20-1 to TRBJ2-5; TRBD2 matches at 8 bases. V gave up 5 bases and J gave up 3 bases; unmatched junction bases: 5. Germline V CDR1 and CDR2: DFQATT, SNEGSKA (reference sequence). CDR3 length: 13 amino acids. CDR3 nucleotide sequence: TGCAGTGCTCGGGCAGCGGGGGAAGAGACCCAGTACTTC. It translates to CSARAAGEETQYF.

In this sample, this clonotype turned up a few times. The chain employs TRBV24-1 and TRBJ2-3, with TRBD2 as a possible D gene (5 bases). V lost 4 bases and J 5 bases, leaving 18 bases between the germline ends. This CDR3 has 16 residues. The V gene's germline CDR1 is KGHDR and CDR2 SFDVKD. CDR3 nucleotide sequence: TGTGCCACCAGTGACCCTAGCAGTCCCCGGGGAGATACGCAGTATTTT. Protein: CATSDPSSPRGDTQYF.